This T cell receptor (beta chain) was found in a study of regulatory T cells in long-lasting Graves disease. In the study overall: The antithyroid drugs taken by newly diagnosed Graves' patients had been used for under 3 months.

The time point is: newly diagnosed GD, antithyroid drugs for less than 3 months. Following extraction of RNA from PBMCs, that RNA was used to make the TCR library. Sequencing libraries for TCR beta were prepared with iRepertoire HTBI primers and Arm-PCR of CDR3 regions. TCRdb ran MiXCR on the multiplex PCR reads and lists one entry per CDR3 protein. Among 600,000 to 650,000 distinct CDR3 sequences listed, under 20% were seen once. The table lists this clonotype with a few counts. Separately, the same data were catalogued under a study of T cells in Graves' hyperthyroidism and ophthalmopathy. That study reports: In making diagnoses, clinical symptoms, serum thyroxine and TRAb, thyroid ultrasound and orbital computed tomography were all used. Blood held most thyroid clonotypes expanded above 0.001 frequency.

The sample was peripheral blood mononuclear cells (PBMCs), taken at new diagnosis, from a patient treated with antithyroid drugs. The TCR originated in a woman in her 30s with Graves disease.

CDR3 nucleotides: TGTGCCACCAGCTACCGGGACAGCCCAGCCTACGAGCAGTACTTC. Protein: CATSYRDSPAYEQYF. The chain has TRBV15 and TRBJ2-7; 7 nucleotides line up with TRBD1. The CDR3 length is 15 residues. The germline CDR1 and CDR2 sequences are LNHNV and YYDKDF (reference sequence). Losses at the gene ends were 5 bases for V and 2 bases for J; bases not matched to a gene: 9.